Each of the 13 T cell receptor beta chains below was sequenced from the same sample in a study of blood T cell repertoires in COVID-19. Sequencing used immunoSEQ multiplex PCR; TCRdb keeps in-frame clones, though not all of them. This sample has around 47,000 clones, with about four fifths found just once. The sequencing sample was made of peripheral blood. The source is a woman older than 75 with COVID-19, enrolled during active disease.

This clone was seen once. The chain links TRBV5-1 to TRBJ1-4; D not certain. The CDR3 loop spans 16 amino acids. Germline V lookup: CDR1 SGHRS, CDR2 YFSETQ. The V and J ends lost 0 bases and 5 bases respectively, with 14 bases between them. The chain's CDR3 is CASSLDVGGRNEKLFF. In DNA, the CDR3 is TGCGCCAGCAGCTTGGATGTCGGCGGGAGGAATGAAAAACTGTTTTTT.

The chain uses TRBV29-1 and TRBJ1-5, with 7 bases fitting TRBD1. This CDR3 contains 12 residues. The V gene end was trimmed by 7 bases and the J gene end by 4 bases; junction bases not matched to a gene: 4. Germline V CDR1 and CDR2: SQVTM, ANQGSEA. CDR3 loop: CSAGTENQPQHF. In DNA form, the CDR3 reads TGCAGCGCCGGGACAGAAAATCAGCCCCAGCATTTT.

J is TRBJ2-1 and V is TRBV19, with TRBD2 matching over 13 bases. Per the germline V gene, CDR1 is LNHDA and CDR2 is SQIVND (reference sequence). The CDR3 sequence is 15 residues long. Germline trimming cut 8 bases from V and 6 bases from J; bases unmatched to any gene: 7. The CDR3: CASSPGLAGLNEQFF. The CDR3 DNA sequence: TGTGCCAGTTCCCCGGGACTAGCGGGACTCAATGAGCAGTTCTTC.

The sample holds many counts of this clone. The chain recombines TRBV7-8 with TRBJ2-2, with D possibly matching TRBD1 (6 bases). The V gene's germline CDR1 is SGHVS and CDR2 FQNEAQ. The CDR3 extends over 18 amino acids. Trimming stripped 1 base from V and 4 bases from J, with 19 bases between. CDR3 residues: CASSLGVGGRASTGELFF. CDR3 nucleotide sequence: TGTGCCAGCAGCTTAGGAGTTGGGGGCAGGGCGAGCACCGGGGAGCTGTTTTTT.

The chain combines TRBV2 with TRBJ2-7, with 9 bases fitting TRBD1. CDR1 SNHLY and CDR2 FYNNEI come from the germline V gene. V shed 10 bases and J 6 bases; nucleotides not matched to a gene: 7. The CDR3 contains 12 residues. The CDR3 sequence is CAMGQGTVEQYF. The CDR3 DNA is TGTGCCATGGGACAGGGTACTGTCGAGCAGTACTTC.

The rearrangement joins TRBV18 to TRBJ1-1; D ambiguous. Trimming took 4 bases from V and 1 from J, leaving 10 bases between them. Per the germline V gene, CDR1 is KGHSH and CDR2 is LQKENI. The CDR3 sequence is 14 residues long. The CDR3 loop is CASSLYTPNTEAFF. CDR3 DNA: TGTGCCAGCTCACTGTATACACCGAACACTGAAGCTTTCTTT. Looking up the rest from reference TRBV18 and TRBJ1-1 gives the full variable domain: NAGVMQNPRHLVRRRGQEARLRCSPMKGHSHVYWYRQLPEEGLKFMVYLQKENIIDESGMPKERFSAEFPKEGPSILRIQQVVRGDSAAYFCASSLYTPNTEAFFGQGTRLTVV.

The chain employs TRBV11-2 and TRBJ1-3; no clear D gene. The CDR3 extends over 17 amino acids. V was clipped by 1 base and J by 2 bases, with 15 bases between them. Germline V gives CDR1 SGHAT, CDR2 FQNNGV. The CDR3 DNA reads TGTGCCAGCAGCTTAGCACGCGGCCATAAAACTGGAAACACCATATATTTT. This translates into CASSLARGHKTGNTIYF.

The V call is TRBV4-2, the J call TRBJ2-1, with 11 positions matching TRBD2. Germline V lookup: CDR1 LGHNA, CDR2 YNFKEQ. Trimming cost V 4 bases and J 8 bases; bases outside gene matches: 4. This CDR3 has 14 residues. Written as DNA, the CDR3 is TGTGCCAGCAGCCCCGGGACTAGCGGCGATGAGCAGTTCTTC. Protein product: CASSPGTSGDEQFF.

The chain combines TRBV7-2 with TRBJ2-1, with 8 bases identical to TRBD2. CDR1 and CDR2 from the germline V gene are SGHTA and FQGNSA. The CDR3 covers 16 residues. J was trimmed by 2 bases and V by 3 bases; bases with no gene match: 6. CDR3 coding DNA: TGTGCCAGCAGCTTGCCGGGACTAGTGGCCTACAATGAGCAGTTCTTC. Translation: CASSLPGLVAYNEQFF.

V usage is TRBV29-1 and J usage is TRBJ1-4; the D is unclear. Looked up from germline, CDR1 is SQVTM and CDR2 is ANQGSEA. The CDR3 is 11 amino acids. V was pared by 2 bases and J by 8 bases, with 6 bases between. CDR3 sequence: CSVEREEKLFF. The CDR3 DNA sequence: TGCAGCGTTGAAAGAGAGGAAAAACTGTTTTTT.

This chain links TRBV11-2 with TRBJ1-2, with a tentative D call TRBD1 (5 bases). The CDR3 runs 14 residues. Between the trimmed V and J ends, which lost 4 bases and 11 bases, there was a span of 20 bases. The V gene's germline CDR1 is SGHAT and CDR2 FQNNGV. CDR3 residues: CASSSPSRGGFYTF. The CDR3 DNA reads TGTGCCAGCAGCTCGCCATCGAGGGGAGGGTTTTACACCTTC.

V and J are TRBV5-1 and TRBJ2-1, with D maybe TRBD2 (6 bases). In germline, CDR1 is SGHRS, CDR2 YFSETQ. The V gene lost 0 bases and the J gene lost 0 bases, with 22 bases spanning the gap. This CDR3 comprises 20 residues. CDR3 sequence (DNA): TGCGCCAGCAGCTTGGGGGGTTCGGTGAGCGGGTCAATCTCCTACAATGAGCAGTTCTTC. It is translated as CASSLGGSVSGSISYNEQFF.

The chain combines TRBV5-5 with TRBJ2-2; TRBD1 aligns across 11 bases. The CDR3 has 18 residues. CDR1 is SGHKS, CDR2 YYEKEE, per germline (reference sequence). V lost 4 bases, J lost 6 bases, and 14 bases stayed unmatched. The CDR3 spells CASSVGTGGEEWSGELFF. The CDR3 coding sequence is TGTGCCAGCAGCGTCGGGACAGGGGGAGAAGAGTGGTCCGGGGAGCTGTTTTTT.